What follows are 10 T cell receptor beta chains derived from one specimen sequenced in a study of blood T cell repertoires in COVID-19. Here immunoSEQ multiplex PCR was the method, and the copy in TCRdb shows in-frame clones only, minus some. Of around 210,000 clones in the sample, approximately 85% were seen once. The sequenced sample consisted of peripheral blood. These receptors were taken from a man over 45 with COVID-19, enrolled during active disease.

The genes are TRBV9 and TRBJ2-5, with 7 bases fitting TRBD2. The germline V gene encodes CDR1 SGDLS and CDR2 YYNGEE. After removal of 3 bases from V and 2 bases from J, the junction contained 7 bases not matched to a gene. The CDR3 runs to 15 residues. CDR3 amino acids: CASSAKGGSQETQYF. As DNA, the CDR3 is TGTGCCAGCAGCGCGAAGGGCGGGAGTCAAGAGACCCAGTACTTC.

This sequence joins TRBV10-3 and TRBJ2-7; D possibly corresponds to TRBD1 (7 bases). Looked up from germline, CDR1 is ENHRY and CDR2 is SYGVKD. V lost 3 bases, J lost 2 bases, and 14 bases lay in between. The CDR3 is 15 residues long. CDR3 nucleotides: TGTGCCATCAGTGACCAGGGGGGAAAAACCTACGAGCAGTACTTC. It encodes CAISDQGGKTYEQYF.

The J gene is TRBJ2-1, the V gene TRBV19; TRBD2 aligns across 9 bases. With V trimmed by 7 bases and J by 0 bases, 13 bases remained unmatched. This CDR3 is built from 18 residues. Per the germline V gene, CDR1 is LNHDA and CDR2 is SQIVND (reference sequence). The CDR3 is CASTQALAGPNSYNEQFF. CDR3 bases: TGTGCCAGTACCCAGGCGCTAGCGGGGCCCAACTCCTACAATGAGCAGTTCTTC.

The chain is built from TRBV4-3 and TRBJ1-5; D unresolved. There are 15 residues in the CDR3. Germline CDR1 reads LGHNA; CDR2 reads YSLEER. V was cut by 3 bases and J by 7 bases, with 16 bases left in between. The CDR3 DNA is TGCGCCAGCAGCCACTCCCCAATGCGGGGACAGCCCCAGCATTTT. Translation gives CASSHSPMRGQPQHF.

The V and J genes are TRBV19 and TRBJ1-5; D is uncertain. V was pared by 5 bases and J by 3 bases, with 14 bases between. CDR1 is LNHDA, CDR2 SQIVND, per germline (reference sequence). The CDR3 is 15 amino acids. The CDR3 sequence is CASSAVADFNQPQHF. CDR3 in DNA: TGTGCCAGTAGTGCTGTAGCGGATTTCAATCAGCCCCAGCATTTT. The entire variable domain, with the rest obtained from reference TRBV19 and TRBJ1-5, is as follows: DGGITQSPKYLFRKEGQNVTLSCEQNLNHDAMYWYRQDPGQGLRLIYYSQIVNDFQKGDIAEGYSVSREKKESFPLTVTSAQKNPTAFYLCASSAVADFNQPQHFGDGTRLSIL.

This sequence joins TRBV7-8 and TRBJ2-1, with 8 bases matching TRBD2. This CDR3 is built from 14 residues. The V and J ends lost 1 base and 9 bases, in that order; junction bases with no gene match: 5. Germline CDR1 SGHVS, CDR2 FQNEAQ. The CDR3 sequence is CASSLVGLVSEQFF. The CDR3 DNA reads as TGTGCCAGCAGCTTAGTGGGACTAGTAAGTGAGCAGTTCTTC.

V gene TRBV12-3 or TRBV12-4 combines with J gene TRBJ1-1; the D gene is possibly TRBD1 (5 bases). There are 13 residues in the CDR3. V lost 5 bases to trimming and J lost 11 bases, with 18 bases between them. The DNA of the CDR3 is TGTGCCAGCAGTCCGATTGGGGGGGAGGAGGCTTTCTTT. Protein product: CASSPIGGEEAFF.

The V gene is TRBV5-1, the J gene TRBJ2-3; the match to TRBD1 covers 9 bases. CDR1 SGHRS and CDR2 YFSETQ come from the germline V gene. V shed 4 bases and J 6 bases; nucleotides not matched to a gene: 9. The CDR3 is made up of 15 amino acids. In nucleotides, the CDR3 is TGCGCCAGCAGCCTAAACAGGGGGCTCGGGGATACGCAGTATTTT. Translating it yields CASSLNRGLGDTQYF.

The CDR3 coding sequence is TGTGCCAGCAGCCGGGACGAGGGGGGGGCCCAGTACTTC. Translated, it gives CASSRDEGGAQYF. This chain connects TRBV7-9 to TRBJ2-5; tentative D call: TRBD2 (7 bases). In germline, CDR1 is SEHNR, CDR2 FQNEAQ (reference sequence). V lost 5 bases and J lost 9, with 16 bases in between. The CDR3 has 13 amino acids.

The J gene is TRBJ2-5, the V gene TRBV5-1; 7 bases are shared with TRBD2. Germline values: CDR1 SGHRS, CDR2 YFSETQ. CDR3 length: 14 residues. V lost 3 bases to trimming and J lost 5 bases; unmatched junction nucleotides: 7. CDR3 protein: CASSSGGREETQYF. The CDR3 region has the DNA TGCGCCAGCAGCTCGGGTGGGAGGGAGGAGACCCAGTACTTC.